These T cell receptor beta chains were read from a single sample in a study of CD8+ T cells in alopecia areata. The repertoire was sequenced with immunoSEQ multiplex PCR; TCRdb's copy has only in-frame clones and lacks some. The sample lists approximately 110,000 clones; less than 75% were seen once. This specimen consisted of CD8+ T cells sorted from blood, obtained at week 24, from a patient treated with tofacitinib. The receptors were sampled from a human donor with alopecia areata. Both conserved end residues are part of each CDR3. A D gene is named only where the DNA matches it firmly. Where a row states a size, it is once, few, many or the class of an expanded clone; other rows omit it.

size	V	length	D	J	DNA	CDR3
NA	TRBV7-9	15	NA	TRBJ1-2	TGTGCCAGCAGCTTAATCCGGGGCCGGGACTATGGCTACACCTTC	CASSLIRGRDYGYTF
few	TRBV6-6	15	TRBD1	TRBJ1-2	TGTGCCAGCAGTTCCAGGGGGGTACGTGACTATGGCTACACCTTC	CASSSRGVRDYGYTF
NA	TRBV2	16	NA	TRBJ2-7	TGTGCCAGCAGTGGAGACCCAGGGCGTAGCTCCTACGAGCAGTACTTC	CASSGDPGRSSYEQYF
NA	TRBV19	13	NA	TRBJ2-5	TGTGCCAGTAGTAACGATCAGGAAGAGACCCAGTACTTC	CASSNDQEETQYF
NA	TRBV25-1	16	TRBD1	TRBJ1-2	TGTGCCAGCAGTGGCACAACAGGGGAGTCCAACTATGGCTACACCTTC	CASSGTTGESNYGYTF
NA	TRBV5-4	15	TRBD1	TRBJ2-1	TGTGCCAGCAGCCCCGGGACAGGGACCTTAGATGAGCAGTTCTTC	CASSPGTGTLDEQFF
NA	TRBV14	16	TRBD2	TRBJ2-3	TGTGCCAGCAGCCGCTATGCGACTAGCGGGACAGATACGCAGTATTTT	CASSRYATSGTDTQYF
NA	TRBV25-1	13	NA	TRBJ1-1	TGTGCCAGCAGGTTAGCCTTGGGCACTGAAGCTTTCTTT	CASRLALGTEAFF
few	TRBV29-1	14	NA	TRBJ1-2	TGCAGCGTTGATCTAGAGACAGCCAACTATGGCTACACCTTC	CSVDLETANYGYTF
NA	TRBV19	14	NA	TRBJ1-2	TGTGCCAGTAATGCTGGGGGATCCTACAATGGCTACACCTTC	CASNAGGSYNGYTF
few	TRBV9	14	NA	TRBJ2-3	TGTGCCAGCAGCGTAGGAGGGAGCACAGATACGCAGTATTTT	CASSVGGSTDTQYF
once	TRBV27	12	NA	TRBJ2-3	TGTGCCAGCAGTGACATCACAGATACGCAGTATTTT	CASSDITDTQYF
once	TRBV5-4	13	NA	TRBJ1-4	TGTGCCAGCAGCTGGATCGGTACTGAAAAACTGTTTTTT	CASSWIGTEKLFF
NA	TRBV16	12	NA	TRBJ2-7	TGTGCCAGCAGCCCGAACAGGGACGAGCAGTACTTC	CASSPNRDEQYF
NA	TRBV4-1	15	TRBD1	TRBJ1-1	TGCGCCAGCAGTCCTCCCGGCGGACAGGACCCTGAAGCTTTCTTT	CASSPPGGQDPEAFF
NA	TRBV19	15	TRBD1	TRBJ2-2	TGTGCCAGTAGTGATATACAGGGGGCGGACGGGGAGCTGTTTTTT	CASSDIQGADGELFF
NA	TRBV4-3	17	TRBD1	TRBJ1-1	TGCGCCAGCAGCCAAGATCCCGGGACAGGGTGGATTGCTGAAGCTTTCTTT	CASSQDPGTGWIAEAFF
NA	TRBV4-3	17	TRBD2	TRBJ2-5	TGCGCCAGCAGCTCCGGACTAGCGGGGGTCCTCCAAGAGACCCAGTACTTC	CASSSGLAGVLQETQYF
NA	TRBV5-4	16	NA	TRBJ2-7	TGTGCCAGCAGCTACAGTACGGCTGACTCTTCCTACGAGCAGTACTTC	CASSYSTADSSYEQYF
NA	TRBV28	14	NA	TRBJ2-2	TGTGCCAGCAGCCAACAGGGGAACACCGGGGAGCTGTTTTTT	CASSQQGNTGELFF
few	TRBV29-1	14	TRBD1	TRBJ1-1	TGCAGCGCCGCAGGGGGTGTTACGAACACTGAAGCTTTCTTT	CSAAGGVTNTEAFF
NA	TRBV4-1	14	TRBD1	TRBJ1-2	TGCGCCAGCAGCCCAACAGGGGGCGACTATGGCTACACCTTC	CASSPTGGDYGYTF
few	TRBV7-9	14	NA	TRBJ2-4	TGTGCCAGCAGCTTAACAGCAGGGGAAAACATTCAGTACTTC	CASSLTAGENIQYF
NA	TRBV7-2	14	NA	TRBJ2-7	TGTGCCAGCAGCTTAGAGGACACCTCCTACGAGCAGTACTTC	CASSLEDTSYEQYF
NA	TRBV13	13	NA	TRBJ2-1	TGTGCCAGCAGCTTGAGGGTTTACAATGAGCAGTTCTTC	CASSLRVYNEQFF
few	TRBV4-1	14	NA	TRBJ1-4	TGCGCCAGCAGCCAAGATTCCCTGGAAGAAAAACTGTTTTTT	CASSQDSLEEKLFF
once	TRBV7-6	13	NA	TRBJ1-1	TGTGCCAGCAGCATGAAATCTAGCACTGAAGCTTTCTTT	CASSMKSSTEAFF
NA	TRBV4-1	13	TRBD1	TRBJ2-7	TGCGCCAGCAGCGGGACAGCTGGCTACGAGCAGTACTTC	CASSGTAGYEQYF
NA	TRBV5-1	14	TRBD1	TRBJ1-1	TGCGCCAGCAGAAGAGGACAGGGGGCCACTGAAGCTTTCTTT	CASRRGQGATEAFF
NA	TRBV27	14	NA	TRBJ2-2	TGTGCCAGCAGTTTGTGGCTGGACACCGGGGAGCTGTTTTTT	CASSLWLDTGELFF
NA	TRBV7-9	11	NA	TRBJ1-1	TGTGCCAGCAGCTTGGGCTCTGAAGCTTTCTTT	CASSLGSEAFF
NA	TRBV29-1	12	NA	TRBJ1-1	TGCAGCGTTGGAAAGAGATGGGCTGAAGCTTTCTTT	CSVGKRWAEAFF
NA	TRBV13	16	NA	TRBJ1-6	TGTGCCAGCAGCTTAGGCCTGGGGTCGAGTAATTCACCCCTCCACTTT	CASSLGLGSSNSPLHF
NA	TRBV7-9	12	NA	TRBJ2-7	TGTGCCAGCAGCCCCGACGGTTACGAGCAGTACTTC	CASSPDGYEQYF
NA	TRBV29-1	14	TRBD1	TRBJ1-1	TGCAGCGCAGGCCCTGGACAGGGGGCCACTGAAGCTTTCTTT	CSAGPGQGATEAFF
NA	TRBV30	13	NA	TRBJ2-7	TGTGCCTGGAGTGGAACGGGGGGCAACGAGCAGTACTTC	CAWSGTGGNEQYF
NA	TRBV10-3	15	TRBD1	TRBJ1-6	TGTGCCATCAGTGAGTCAGGGGGCTCAAATTCACCCCTCCACTTT	CAISESGGSNSPLHF
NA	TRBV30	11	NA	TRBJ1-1	TGTGCCTGGGGAACCGCCCTAGGGGCTTTCTTT	CAWGTALGAFF
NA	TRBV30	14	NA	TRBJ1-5	TGTGCCTGGACCCCCCGGGGGGCGGACCAGCCCCAGCATTTT	CAWTPRGADQPQHF
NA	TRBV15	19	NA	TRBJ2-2	TGTGCCACCAGCAGAGGGGCCAGAGGCTCACCCGAACCCACCGGGGAGCTGTTTTTT	CATSRGARGSPEPTGELFF
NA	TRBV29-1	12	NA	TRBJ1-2	TGCAGCGTGCTACAGGGATTAGGGGGCTACACCTTC	CSVLQGLGGYTF